The source of this T cell receptor beta chain is a study of CD8 T cells in Susac syndrome (dated by TCRdb to about 2019). About the study as a whole: The study used repertoire sequencing to test whether antigen drove CD8+ T cell activation and differentiation in Susac syndrome. Here is what the overall study found, with its caveats: The number of individuals in the TCR sequencing and HLA analysis was recognized as being relatively small.

Peripheral blood CD8+ and CD4+ T cells from healthy donors, Susac syndrome patients and multiple sclerosis patients were profiled by high-throughput TCR beta sequencing. Healthy donors were age- and sex-matched controls. Bulk CD8+ and CD4+ T cells were purified magnetically by negative isolation, whereas CD8+ TEMRA cells were enriched by FACS. Blood was drawn into EDTA tubes, processed within 24 hours, and PBMCs were isolated by density gradient centrifugation. PBMCs intended for TCR sequencing were cryopreserved in liquid nitrogen and were subsequently thawed in a 37 degrees C water bath. The sorted or isolated CD4+, CD8+ and CD8+ TEMRA cells reached a purity of at least 90%. RNA was extracted with the RNeasy kit and 0.5 to 1 ug was reverse transcribed using random hexamers. The immunoSEQ multiplex PCR assay, covering 54 Vbeta and 13 Jbeta segments, was used to amplify TCR beta CDR3 regions. PCR amplification bias was corrected by using a synthetic template baseline for primer optimization and computational correction. Turning to the authors' computational methods: Reads were assigned to V, D and J genes according to IMGT and analyzed in immunoSEQ Analyzer, with only productive sequences retained. Clonality was computed as one minus Shannon entropy normalized by log2 of the number of productive unique sequences. For each patient and control, public and private clones were evaluated among the 100 most prevalent clones. Clones were defined as Susac-specific when absent from the healthy and MS cohorts, from about 970 published viral clones and from other ImmuneACCESS disease sequences. The public reads were reprocessed in TCRdb via fastp at Q25 and MiXCR, keeping in-frame beta chains. Rows are unified per CDR3 protein, each entry keeping the most common DNA and genes. TCRdb assigned the V and J calls; the authors' analysis was not used. The sample table shows some 120,000 distinct CDR3 sequences, and 80% to 95% are seen once. Together, the top ten hold 0.11% to 0.15% of the sample.

The germline V gene sets CDR1 to SGHDN and CDR2 to FVKESK. Counted from cysteine to phenylalanine, this CDR3 has 16 amino acids. Only the CDR3 region is kept as DNA, spanning 48 bases read in frame from base 1. V and J are trimmed by 3 bases and 7 bases, and the gene matches miss 14 bases of the junction. Comments on this clonotype: The specificity of this receptor is unknown. There are no base qualities to consult, and no much larger clone falls within one base.

Sequencing was performed on CD4+ T cells from PBMCs. This receptor was obtained from a human donor in good health. The chain is made from TRBV14 and TRBJ1-2; TRBD1 lines up with 7 middle nucleotides. The CDR3 is CASSQGRGNIYAGYTF. The nucleotide sequence is TGTGCCAGCAGCCAGGGCAGGGGGAATATCTATGCTGGCTACACCTTC.